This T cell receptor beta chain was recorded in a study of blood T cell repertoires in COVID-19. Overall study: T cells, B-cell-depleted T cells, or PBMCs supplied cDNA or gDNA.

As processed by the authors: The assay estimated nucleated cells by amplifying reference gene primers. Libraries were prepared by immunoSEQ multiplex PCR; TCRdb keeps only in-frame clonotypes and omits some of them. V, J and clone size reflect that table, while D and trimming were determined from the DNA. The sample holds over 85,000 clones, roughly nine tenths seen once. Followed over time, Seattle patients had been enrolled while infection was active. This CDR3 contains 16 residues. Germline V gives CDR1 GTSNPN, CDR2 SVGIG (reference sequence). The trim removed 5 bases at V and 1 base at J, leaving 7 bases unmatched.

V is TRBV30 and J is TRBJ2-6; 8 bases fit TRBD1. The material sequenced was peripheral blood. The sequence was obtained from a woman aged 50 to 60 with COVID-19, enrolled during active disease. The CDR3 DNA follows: TGTGCCTGGTCCGGGACAGGTCTTTCTGGGGCCAACGTCCTGACTTTC. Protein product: CAWSGTGLSGANVLTF. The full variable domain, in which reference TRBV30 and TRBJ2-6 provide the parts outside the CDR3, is SQTIHQWPATLVQPVGSPLSLECTVEGTSNPNLYWYRQAAGRGLQLLFYSVGIGQISSEVPQNLSASRPQDRQFILSSKKLLLSDSGFYLCAWSGTGLSGANVLTFGAGSRLTVL.